The 17 T cell receptor beta chains below come from one sample, sequenced in a study of CD8 T cells in Susac syndrome. RNA was extracted with the RNeasy kit, and a quantity of about 0.45 to 1 ug was reverse transcribed using random hexamers. TCRdb reprocessed the immunoSEQ multiplex PCR reads with MiXCR, giving one entry per CDR3 protein. The data show hundreds of thousands of distinct CDR3 sequences, about 93% seen once. What was sequenced was CD8+ T cells from PBMCs. Receptors were obtained from a human donor with multiple sclerosis.

The chain recombines TRBV6-2 or TRBV6-3 with TRBJ1-1; 12 bases align to TRBD1. The CDR3 covers 16 residues. Losses at the gene ends were 2 bases for V and 4 bases for J; bases not matched to a gene: 5. Germline V lookup: CDR1 MNHEY, CDR2 SVGEGT. The CDR3: CASSYPGQGAGTEAFF. The CDR3 bases are TGTGCCAGCAGTTACCCGGGACAGGGGGCGGGCACTGAAGCTTTCTTT.

This chain connects TRBV14 to TRBJ1-1; 7 positions match TRBD1. This CDR3 contains 19 residues. Germline lookup yields CDR1 SGHDN and CDR2 FVKESK. V was pared by 2 bases and J by 2 bases, with 17 bases of the junction left unmatched. The CDR3: CASSQSRIRTGRLNTEAFF. The CDR3 DNA reads TGTGCCAGCAGCCAAAGCCGAATTCGGACAGGCCGACTTAACACTGAAGCTTTCTTT.

This chain connects TRBV13 to TRBJ2-7; D not certain. CDR3 length: 15 amino acids. Germline V gene data show CDR1 as PRHDT and CDR2 as FYEKMQ (reference sequence). V lost 4 bases to trimming and J lost 4 bases, with 17 bases between them. CDR3 nucleotides: TGTGCCAGCAGCTCTCAACCCGGTGGTCCGTACGAGCAGTACTTC. This sequence encodes CASSSQPGGPYEQYF.

This clonotype appeared once. This rearrangement joins TRBV9 to TRBJ1-6; the match to TRBD1 covers 7 bases. This CDR3 contains 15 residues. CDR1 is SGDLS and CDR2 is YYNGEE in the germline V gene. The V segment lost 0 bases and the J segment 5 bases; nucleotides outside the gene matches: 2. CDR3 DNA: TGTGCCAGCAGCGTAGGAGGGACAGATAATTCACCCCTCCACTTT. Protein sequence: CASSVGGTDNSPLHF.

The table lists this clonotype with a count of one. Compared with germline, one end of the junction differs, possibly owing to a read error. This chain links TRBV12-5 with TRBJ1-4, with D possibly being TRBD1 (5 bases). The germline CDR1 and CDR2 sequences are LGHNT and FRNRAP. The CDR3 extends over 12 amino acids. This CDR3 reads CASGLVGQSSVF. DNA for the CDR3: TGTGCTAGTGGTTTGGTAGGACAATCTTCTGTTTTT. The complete variable domain, with remaining parts taken from reference TRBV12-5 and TRBJ1-4, reads DARVTQTPRHKVTEMGQEVTMRCQPILGHNTVFWYRQTMMQGLELLAYFRNRAPLDDSGMPKDRFSAEMPDATLATLKIQPSEPRDSAVYFCASGLVGQSSVFGSGTQLSVL.

For the CDR3, the DNA is TGTGCCATCGATAGTGGGACACTAAGGGATGAGCTGTTTTTT. This encodes CAIDSGTLRDELFF. The V and J genes are TRBV10-3 and TRBJ2-2; tentative D call: TRBD1 (6 bases). Trimming stripped 8 bases from V and 11 bases from J, with 21 bases between. CDR1 ENHRY and CDR2 SYGVKD come from the germline V gene. This CDR3 has 14 residues.

V gene TRBV27 combines with J gene TRBJ1-5; the D gene is possibly TRBD1 (5 bases). The CDR3 length is 15 residues. The germline V and J ends were trimmed by 5 bases and 4 bases, with 15 bases remaining between them. Germline CDR1 MNHEY, CDR2 SMNVEV (reference sequence). The CDR3 sequence: CASSVAAGTNQPQHF. CDR3 nucleotides: TGTGCCAGCAGTGTCGCAGCAGGGACTAATCAGCCCCAGCATTTT.

This chain connects TRBV9 to TRBJ2-4; D is ambiguous. The CDR3 length is 16 residues. Germline CDR1 is SGDLS and CDR2 is YYNGEE. The ends were cut back, 3 bases at V and 2 bases at J, with 15 bases in the middle. CDR3 in amino acids: CASSEGPLSPKNIQYF. The CDR3 region has the DNA TGTGCCAGCAGCGAGGGCCCGTTGTCTCCCAAAAACATTCAGTACTTC.

The chain links TRBV7-6 to TRBJ2-7; D could derive from TRBD1 or TRBD2 (5 bases each). V was shortened by 1 base and J by 6 bases, with 13 bases between the two germline ends. This CDR3 is built from 14 residues. Germline CDR1 is SGHVS and CDR2 is FNYEAQ. The CDR3: CASSLEPGPREQYF. The CDR3 DNA reads as TGTGCCAGCAGCTTAGAGCCGGGGCCCCGCGAGCAGTACTTC.

This rearrangement joins TRBV30 to TRBJ2-1; 8 positions match TRBD2. This CDR3 is 13 amino acids long. From germline, CDR1 is GTSNPN and CDR2 SVGIG (reference sequence). V was pared by 5 bases and J by 5 bases, with 5 bases of the junction left unmatched. CDR3 coding DNA: TGTGCCTGGTTTAGCGGGGCTGACAATGAGCAGTTCTTC. Protein sequence: CAWFSGADNEQFF.

The V gene is TRBV27, the J gene TRBJ2-7, with D perhaps matching TRBD1 (6 bases). This CDR3 contains 15 residues. Between the trimmed V and J ends, which lost 2 bases and 4 bases, there was a span of 15 bases. CDR1 and CDR2 (germline): MNHEY, SMNVEV (reference sequence). The DNA of the CDR3 is TGTGCCAGCAGTTTAGGGGCAGGGGTGCAGTACGAGCAGTACTTC. Translation: CASSLGAGVQYEQYF.

V gene TRBV14 combines with J gene TRBJ1-2; no clear D gene. This CDR3 has 14 amino acids. The germline CDR1 and CDR2 sequences are SGHDN and FVKESK. V gave up 0 bases and J gave up 3 bases, with 8 bases separating them. CDR3 sequence (DNA): TGTGCCAGCAGCCAAGACAGAGGTTACTATGGCTACACCTTC. This sequence encodes CASSQDRGYYGYTF.

The chain combines TRBV6-5 with TRBJ1-4, with 8 bases fitting TRBD1. The CDR3 is 14 residues long. Germline V gene sequence: CDR1 MNHEY, CDR2 SVGAGI. After removal of 0 bases from V and 8 bases from J, the junction contained 2 bases not matched to a gene. CDR3 sequence: CASSYSQGAEKLFF. For the CDR3, the DNA is TGTGCCAGCAGTTACTCTCAGGGGGCCGAAAAACTGTTTTTT.

In its sample, this clonotype was seen a few times. The chain carries TRBV20-1 and TRBJ2-5; D might be TRBD2 (6 bases). Germline values: CDR1 DFQATT, CDR2 SNEGSKA (reference sequence). There are 11 residues in the CDR3. The V gene lost 6 bases and the J gene lost 4 bases, with 9 bases spanning the gap. The CDR3 DNA is TGCAGTGCGCCGGAGGGAGAGACCCAGTACTTC. Its translation is CSAPEGETQYF.

The chain is built from TRBV11-2 and TRBJ2-7, with TRBD2 matching 8 bases. From germline, CDR1 is SGHAT and CDR2 FQNNGV. V trimming: 3 bases; J trimming: 6 bases; junction bases outside the gene matches: 10. This CDR3 contains 15 residues. CDR3 bases: TGTGCCAGCAGCTTGTACGCGGGAGGAGCCCTCGAGCAGTACTTC. Its translation: CASSLYAGGALEQYF.

V gene TRBV7-9 combines with J gene TRBJ2-7, with D perhaps matching TRBD1 (5 bases). CDR3 length: 13 residues. Germline loops: CDR1 SEHNR, CDR2 FQNEAQ (reference sequence). Trimming cost V 6 bases and J 1 base, with 10 bases left between them. The chain's CDR3 is CASRVQGSYEQYF. The DNA of the CDR3 is TGTGCCAGCAGGGTTCAGGGTTCCTACGAGCAGTACTTC.

V and J are TRBV7-9 and TRBJ2-7; 11 bases are shared with TRBD2. The CDR3 totals 15 residues. V was pared by 1 base and J by 5 bases, with 4 bases of the junction left unmatched. The germline V gene encodes CDR1 SEHNR and CDR2 FQNEAQ (reference sequence). For the CDR3, the DNA is TGTGCCAGCAGCTTAGGACTAGCGGGACGCCACGAGCAGTACTTC. Translated: CASSLGLAGRHEQYF.